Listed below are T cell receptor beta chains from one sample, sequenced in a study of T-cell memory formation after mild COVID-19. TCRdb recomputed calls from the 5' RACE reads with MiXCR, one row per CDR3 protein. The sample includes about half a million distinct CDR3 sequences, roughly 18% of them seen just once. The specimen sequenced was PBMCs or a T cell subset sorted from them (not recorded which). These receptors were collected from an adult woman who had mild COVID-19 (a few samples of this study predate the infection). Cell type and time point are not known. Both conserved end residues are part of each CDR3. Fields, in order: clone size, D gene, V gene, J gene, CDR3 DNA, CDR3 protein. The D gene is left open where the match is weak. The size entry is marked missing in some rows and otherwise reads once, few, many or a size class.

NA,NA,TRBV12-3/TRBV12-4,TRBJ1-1,TGTGCCAGCAGTTTCGGGGTCGCGGTAGGATACACTGAAGCTTTCTTT,CASSFGVAVGYTEAFF
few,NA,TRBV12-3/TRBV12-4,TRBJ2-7,TGTGCCAGCACCTTGGGGCGTAATTCCTACGAGCAGTACTTC,CASTLGRNSYEQYF
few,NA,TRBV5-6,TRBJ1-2,TGTGCCAGCACCCTGAGGGGATATGGCTACACCTTC,CASTLRGYGYTF
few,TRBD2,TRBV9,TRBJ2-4,TGTGCCAGCAGCACACTAGCGGGAGCCAAAAACATTCAGTACTTC,CASSTLAGAKNIQYF
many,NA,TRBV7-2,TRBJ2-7,TGTGCCAGCAGCTTATTTCCGGACGTTTGGGGCTCCTACGAGCAGTACTTC,CASSLFPDVWGSYEQYF
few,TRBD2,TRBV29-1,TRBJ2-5,TGCAGCGTTGAAGATCCGGGGGAGGGAGAGACCCAGTACTTC,CSVEDPGEGETQYF
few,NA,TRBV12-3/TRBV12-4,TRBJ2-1,TGTGCCAGCAGTCCCCGGTTCGGAGTAGTTCCCAATGAGCAGTTCTTC,CASSPRFGVVPNEQFF
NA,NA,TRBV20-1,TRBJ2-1,TGCAGTGCTAGAGGTCATAGTTGGGGATACAATGAGCAGTTCTTC,CSARGHSWGYNEQFF
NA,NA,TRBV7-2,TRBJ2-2,TGTGCCAGCAGCCTGGACGCGAACACCGGGGAGCTGTTTTTT,CASSLDANTGELFF
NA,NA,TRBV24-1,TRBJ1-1,TGTGCCACCAGTGATTCTCCCGGGAGAAACGGGAACACTGAAGCTTTCTTT,CATSDSPGRNGNTEAFF
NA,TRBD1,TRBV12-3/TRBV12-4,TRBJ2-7,TGTGCCAGCAGTTTTAGCCCAGGGGGCACCTACGAGCAGTACTTC,CASSFSPGGTYEQYF
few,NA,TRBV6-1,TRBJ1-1,TGTGCCAGCAGTCAGACCTCAAGGGATACTGAAGCTTTCTTT,CASSQTSRDTEAFF
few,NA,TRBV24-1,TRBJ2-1,TGTGCCACCAGTGATTTTTTAGGGACCAATGAGCAGTTCTTC,CATSDFLGTNEQFF
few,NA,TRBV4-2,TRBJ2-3,TGTGCCAGCAGCCAAGAAGCTTACCATAGAAGCACAGATACGCAGTATTTT,CASSQEAYHRSTDTQYF
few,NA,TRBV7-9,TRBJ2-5,TGTGCCAGCAGCTCTCCCTGGGGACTCCAAGAGACCCAGTACTTC,CASSSPWGLQETQYF
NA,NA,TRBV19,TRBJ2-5,TGTGCCAGTAGTAGCGGGCGGGCCCCCCTGTGGGAGACCCAGTACTTC,CASSSGRAPLWETQYF
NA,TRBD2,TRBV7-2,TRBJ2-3,TGTGCCAGCAGCTTAGCGCAGCGGGGGGTTCCGGGGTATTTT,CASSLAQRGVPGYF
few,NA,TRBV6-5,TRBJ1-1,TGTGCCAGCAGTTACTCTTCCCTTCACACTGAAGCTTTCTTT,CASSYSSLHTEAFF
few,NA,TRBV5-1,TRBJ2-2,TGCGCCAGCAGCTGGACAAACACGAACACCGGGGAGCTGTTTTTT,CASSWTNTNTGELFF
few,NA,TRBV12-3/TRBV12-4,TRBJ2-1,TGTGCCAGCAGTTTACGACAGATCGGTAACGGCGAGCAGTTCTTC,CASSLRQIGNGEQFF
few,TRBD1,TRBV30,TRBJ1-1,TGTGCCTGGAGGGGCGACAGGGGCGCTTTCTTT,CAWRGDRGAFF
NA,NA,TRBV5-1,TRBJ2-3,TGCGCCAGCAGCTTGGCCTCACACTGGCTCGACTTTACAGATACGCAGTATTTT,CASSLASHWLDFTDTQYF
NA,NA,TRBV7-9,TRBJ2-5,TGTGCCAGCAGCTTTTCCTCCGACGGGGAGACCCAGTACTTC,CASSFSSDGETQYF
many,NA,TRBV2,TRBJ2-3,TGTGCCAGCAGTTCCGGATATACAGATACGCAGTATTTT,CASSSGYTDTQYF
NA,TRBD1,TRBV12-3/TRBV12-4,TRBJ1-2,TGTGCCAGCAGTGCCTATGACAGGGGGACCTATGGCTACACCTTC,CASSAYDRGTYGYTF
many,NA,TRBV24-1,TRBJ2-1,TGTGCCACCATGGGACTGCGGAATGAGCAGTTCTTC,CATMGLRNEQFF
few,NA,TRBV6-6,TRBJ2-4,TGTGCCAGCAGTAGGGGGCAGGCTAGCGGGCAGCCCAAAAACATTCAGTACTTC,CASSRGQASGQPKNIQYF
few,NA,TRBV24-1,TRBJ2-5,TGTGCCACCAGTGGGTCGATACCTCCAGAGACCCAGTACTTC,CATSGSIPPETQYF
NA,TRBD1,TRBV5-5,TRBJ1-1,TGTGCCAGCAGCTTCGGTGGGACAGGGCTGTATGAAGCTTTCTTT,CASSFGGTGLYEAFF
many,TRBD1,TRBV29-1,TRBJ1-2,TGTATAACAGGGGGCGGAAACTATGGCTACACCTTC,CITGGGNYGYTF
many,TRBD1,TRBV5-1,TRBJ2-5,TGCGCCAGCAGCTTGGACGGGACAGGGACGTCTTCCCAGTACTTC,CASSLDGTGTSSQYF
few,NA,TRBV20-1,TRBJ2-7,TGCAGTGCTTGGGGCGGGGGCACCTACGAGCAGTACTTC,CSAWGGGTYEQYF
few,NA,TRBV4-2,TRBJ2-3,TGTGCCAGCAGCCAAGATCTTAGTTACAGGGATACGCAGTATTTT,CASSQDLSYRDTQYF
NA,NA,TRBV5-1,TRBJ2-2,TGCGCCAGCAGACCCGGGCCGAGTCCCACCGGGGAGCTGTTTTTT,CASRPGPSPTGELFF
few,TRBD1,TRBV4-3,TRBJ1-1,TGCGCCAGCAGCCGAACAGGGGCTGGCACTGAAGCTTTCTTT,CASSRTGAGTEAFF
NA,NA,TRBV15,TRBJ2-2,TGTGCCACCAGCAGATCCAGAGCAGCCGGGGAGCTGTTTTTT,CATSRSRAAGELFF
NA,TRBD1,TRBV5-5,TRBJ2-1,TGTGCCAGCAGCTTGGCCGGACAGGGATTAAATGAGCAGTTCTTC,CASSLAGQGLNEQFF
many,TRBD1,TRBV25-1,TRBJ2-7,TGTGCCAGCAGTGCCCCAGACAGGGCCAGCTCCTACGAGCAGTACTTC,CASSAPDRASSYEQYF
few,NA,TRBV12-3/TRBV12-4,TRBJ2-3,TGTGCCAGCAGGTCAGGCCCAGATACGCAGTATTTT,CASRSGPDTQYF
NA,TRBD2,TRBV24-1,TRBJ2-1,TGTGCCACCAGTGATCGGACTAGCGTACACAATGAGCAGTTCTTC,CATSDRTSVHNEQFF
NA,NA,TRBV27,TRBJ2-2,TGTGCCAGCAGTTTCACCGTTCCCGGGGAGCTGTTTTTT,CASSFTVPGELFF
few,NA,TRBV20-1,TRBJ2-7,TGCAGCGCCTGGTTGAACGGAGAAGAGCAGTACTTC,CSAWLNGEEQYF
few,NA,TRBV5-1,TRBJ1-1,TGCGCCAGCAGCTCGCAGACCGTGAACACTGAAGCTTTCTTT,CASSSQTVNTEAFF
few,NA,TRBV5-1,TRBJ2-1,TGCGCCAGCAGCTTGGAGGGATCACCTTTTGAGCAGTTCTTC,CASSLEGSPFEQFF
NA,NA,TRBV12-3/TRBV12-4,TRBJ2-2,TGTGCCAGCAATCCGAGCACCGGGGAGCTGTTTTTT,CASNPSTGELFF
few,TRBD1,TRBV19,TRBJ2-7,TGTGCCAGTAGCACTGGAGCCGGGACAGGGATTGACGAGCAGTACTTC,CASSTGAGTGIDEQYF
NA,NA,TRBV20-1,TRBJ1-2,TGCAGTGCTACAAACCCAGGTGCTAACTATGGCTACACCTTC,CSATNPGANYGYTF
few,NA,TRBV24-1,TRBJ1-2,TGTGCCACCAGTGATTTGGAACAGAACTATGGCTACACCTTC,CATSDLEQNYGYTF
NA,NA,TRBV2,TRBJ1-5,TGTGCCAGCAGTGAGCAGGGTCAGCCCCAGCATTTT,CASSEQGQPQHF